This is a list of T cell receptor beta chains from one sample in a study of vaccination and CD4 T cells after COVID-19. Each CDR3 protein gets one entry after TCRdb re-called the PCR reads with MiXCR. The sample holds about 9,300 distinct CDR3 sequences, 52% seen once. Antigens of these TCRs are unknown. The sample comprised CD4+ T cells from blood, cultured in vitro. The receptors originated from a human donor who had recovered from COVID-19. The CDR3 runs from the conserved cysteine through the conserved F or W. A D gene is named only where the DNA matches it firmly. Clone size is given for some rows only: seen once, a few or many times, or a class if the clone is expanded.

cdr3_nt cdr3_aa d_call v_call clone_size j_call
TGTGCCAGCTCACCCGCAAATAGCAATCAGCCCCAGCATTTT CASSPANSNQPQHF NA TRBV18 NA TRBJ1-5
TGTGCCAGCAGCTTAGACAGATACTACGAGCAGTACTTC CASSLDRYYEQYF NA TRBV7-2 few TRBJ2-7
TGTGCCAGCAGCAAAGCCCATCGTTACGAGCAGTACTTC CASSKAHRYEQYF NA TRBV21-1 few TRBJ2-7
TGCGCCAGCCCGCGCCCAGCGGGTTATACCTACAATGAGCAGTTCTTC CASPRPAGYTYNEQFF NA TRBV23-1 NA TRBJ2-1
TGTGCCAGCAGTCCCTATCAATCTAACACTGAAGCTTTCTTT CASSPYQSNTEAFF NA TRBV27 few TRBJ1-1
TGTGCCAGCACCGTACAGGGCGGAACCGGGGAGCTGTTTTTT CASTVQGGTGELFF NA TRBV25-1 NA TRBJ2-2
TGTGCCAGCAGTTCGGTGTTGGCTGAAGCTTTCTTT CASSSVLAEAFF NA TRBV28 NA TRBJ1-1
TGTGCCAGCAGATCAGTTTCGCGGAGGGCGGGCACAGATACGCAGTATTTT CASRSVSRRAGTDTQYF NA TRBV27 NA TRBJ2-3
TGTGCTAGCGAAGGGGAAACTGAAGCTTTCTTT CASEGETEAFF NA TRBV7-7 NA TRBJ1-1
TGTGCCAGCAGTAGGACGGGTCAGAGGAGCTCCTATAATTCACCCCTCCACTTT CASSRTGQRSSYNSPLHF NA TRBV12-3/TRBV12-4 large TRBJ1-6
TGTGCCAGCAGCTTAATCGCTGGCGCGTCCTACAATGAGCAGTTCTTC CASSLIAGASYNEQFF NA TRBV7-3 NA TRBJ2-1
TGTGCCAGTACCCCAAGCGTTAGGACTGAAGCTTTCTTT CASTPSVRTEAFF NA TRBV19 medium-sized TRBJ1-1
TGTGCCAGCAGTAAGGAACAGGGGGCTGTTTACGAGCAGTACTTC CASSKEQGAVYEQYF TRBD1 TRBV6-4 medium-sized TRBJ2-7
TGTGCCAGTAGTAGTCAGGGACAGGGAGAGACCCAGTACTTC CASSSQGQGETQYF TRBD1 TRBV19 NA TRBJ2-5
TGCGCCAGCAGCCCCCGGGACAGGGAATCACCCCTCCACTTT CASSPRDRESPLHF TRBD1 TRBV4-3 NA TRBJ1-6
TGCAGCGTTGAAGGCTTAGCCAAAAACATTCAGTACTTC CSVEGLAKNIQYF NA TRBV29-1 NA TRBJ2-4
TGTGCCAGTAGTATCAGGGAGGGGGCCTACGAGCAGTACTTC CASSIREGAYEQYF NA TRBV19 NA TRBJ2-7
TGTGCCAGCAGTCCACGTGGTCTCCCTGGGACTGAAGCTTTCTTT CASSPRGLPGTEAFF NA TRBV28 few TRBJ1-1
TGTGCCAGCAGCTCTCGTGATAATTCACCCCTCCACTTT CASSSRDNSPLHF NA TRBV7-2 NA TRBJ1-6
TGTGCCAGCAGTCCGAGATTGAACACTGAAGCTTTCTTT CASSPRLNTEAFF NA TRBV27 NA TRBJ1-1
TGTGCCAGTAGTAGGCAGGGGGGCACTGAAGCTTTCTTT CASSRQGGTEAFF TRBD1 TRBV19 NA TRBJ1-1
TGTGCCAGCAGTCGACCTACGGGACAGGGGTTTTCCGAGCAGTACTTC CASSRPTGQGFSEQYF TRBD1 TRBV27 NA TRBJ2-7
TGTGCCAGCAGTTACAGGACTGAAGCTTTCTTT CASSYRTEAFF NA TRBV6-5 NA TRBJ1-1
TGTGCCACCAGCAGAGGGGACCTCCTCGTTGATCAGGGCACTGAAGCTTTCTTT CATSRGDLLVDQGTEAFF NA TRBV15 few TRBJ1-1
TGTGCCAGCAGTTACTCAGGGGGCCATGGAAACACCATATATTTT CASSYSGGHGNTIYF TRBD1 TRBV6-5 NA TRBJ1-3
TGTGCCAGCAGCTTAGGTAGATACGAGCAATACTTC CASSLGRYEQYF NA TRBV11-3 NA TRBJ2-7
TGTGCCAGCAGCACGGGGACAGGGGGCACAGATACGCAGTATTTT CASSTGTGGTDTQYF TRBD1 TRBV11-2 once TRBJ2-3
TGTGCCAGCAGTGAGGGGACAACCCAAGAGACCCAGTACTTC CASSEGTTQETQYF NA TRBV7-9 once TRBJ2-5